This TCR beta chain was recovered during a study of T-cell memory formation after mild COVID-19. TCRdb reprocessed the 5' RACE reads with MiXCR, giving one entry per CDR3 protein. Of 140,000 or so distinct CDR3 sequences listed, over 15% are singletons. V lost 3 bases, J lost 4 bases, and 19 bases lay in between. This CDR3 has 17 amino acids. The clonotype originates from an adult woman who had mild COVID-19 (a few samples of this study predate the infection). Cell type and time point are not known. The genes are TRBV12-3 or TRBV12-4 and TRBJ1-5; maybe TRBD1 (6 bases). What was sequenced was PBMCs or a T cell subset sorted from them (not recorded which). CDR3 coding DNA: TGTGCCAGCAGTTTCGGGGAAGGGGGGAAGTTAAATCAGCCCCAGCATTTT. Its translation: CASSFGEGGKLNQPQHF.